These 16 T cell receptor beta chains came from one sample sequenced in a study of neoadjuvant anti-PD-1 for oral cavity cancer. Time point denoted: after neoadjuvant nivolumab, at surgical resection. The data were produced by immunoSEQ multiplex PCR, yet TCRdb's version contains in-frame clones alone and is incomplete. Here the sample spans over 11,000 clones, about 73% being singletons. The material was PBMCs, obtained after nivolumab (anti-PD-1) treatment. The receptors derive from a person aged 35-80 years with oral cavity squamous cell carcinoma.

This chain uses TRBV6-6 with TRBJ1-2; D is ambiguous. Trimming took off 2 bases at V and 3 bases at J, with 10 bases between the two ends. CDR3 length: 14 residues. Germline values: CDR1 MNHNY, CDR2 SVGAGI (reference sequence). DNA for the CDR3: TGTGCCAGCAGTTACGGTGTCAGATACTATGGCTACACCTTC. Translated: CASSYGVRYYGYTF.

The chain recombines TRBV30 with TRBJ2-1; D is perhaps TRBD1 (5 bases). CDR1 and CDR2 from the germline V gene are GTSNPN and SVGIG (reference sequence). V lost 2 bases to trimming and J lost 9 bases, with 14 bases between them. CDR3 length: 13 amino acids. The CDR3 sequence: CAWSPQGVGEQFF. CDR3 coding DNA: TGTGCCTGGAGTCCCCAGGGTGTGGGTGAGCAGTTCTTC.

This rearrangement joins TRBV5-1 to TRBJ2-1, with D possibly TRBD2 on 6 matching bases. V gave up 5 bases and J gave up 4 bases, with 19 bases separating them. Germline V CDR1 and CDR2: SGHRS, YFSETQ. The CDR3 runs to 16 residues. The CDR3 spells CASRLAPPNTYNEQFF. The CDR3 DNA reads TGCGCCAGCAGACTAGCCCCCCCAAACACTTACAATGAGCAGTTCTTC.

The chain carries TRBV19 and TRBJ1-1; D ambiguous. Trimming removed 3 bases from V and 1 base from J, with 3 bases in between. This CDR3 region has 12 residues. Germline CDR1 is LNHDA and CDR2 is SQIVND (reference sequence). The CDR3 spells CASSIGNTEAFF. DNA of the CDR3: TGTGCCAGTAGTATCGGGAACACTGAAGCTTTCTTT.

This clone was detected only once. The chain is built from TRBV20-1 and TRBJ1-2; no firm D call. CDR1 is DFQATT, CDR2 SNEGSKA, per germline (reference sequence). The CDR3 has 11 amino acids. Trimming left V 6 bases short and J 9 bases short, with 14 bases between. The CDR3 is CSASPGHSYTF. Here the CDR3 DNA reads TGCAGTGCCAGCCCGGGCCATAGCTACACCTTC.

The rearrangement links TRBV2 to TRBJ1-1, with D tentatively TRBD1 (5 bases). Trimming cost V 4 bases and J 1 base, with 7 bases left between them. This CDR3 spans 13 amino acids. Germline CDR1 reads SNHLY; CDR2 reads FYNNEI. This chain's CDR3 is CASSVQENTEAFF. Here the CDR3 DNA reads TGTGCCAGCAGTGTACAGGAGAACACTGAAGCTTTCTTT.

This clone has a handful of counts. The genes are TRBV2 and TRBJ1-1, with D tentatively TRBD1 (6 bases). Per the germline V gene, CDR1 is SNHLY and CDR2 is FYNNEI. V dropped 8 bases and J dropped 4 bases, with 14 bases sitting between them. The CDR3 consists of 13 residues. The CDR3 loop reads CASGGLESTEAFF. Written as DNA, the CDR3 is TGTGCCAGCGGGGGCCTAGAAAGCACTGAAGCTTTCTTT.

This clone was seen more than once but under ten times. The rearrangement uses TRBV5-1 and TRBJ1-3, with D maybe TRBD1 (6 bases). V was shortened by 7 bases and J by 3 bases, with 11 bases between the two germline ends. The CDR3 contains 13 residues. CDR1 is SGHRS, CDR2 YFSETQ, per germline. The CDR3 DNA sequence: TGCGCCAGCTCTCGGGACATTGGAAACACCATATATTTT. Residues: CASSRDIGNTIYF.

V and J are TRBV10-3 and TRBJ1-5, with D uncertain. Germline V gene data show CDR1 as ENHRY and CDR2 as SYGVKD. V was shortened by 5 bases and J by 3 bases, with 5 bases between the two germline ends. CDR3 length: 12 residues. The CDR3 DNA reads as TGTGCCATCAGTCTTAACAATCAGCCCCAGCATTTT. Protein: CAISLNNQPQHF.

By its share, this clone is medium-sized. V and J are TRBV12-5 and TRBJ2-5; a weak D match, TRBD2 (5 bases). CDR3 size: 15 residues. Germline V gives CDR1 LGHNT, CDR2 FRNRAP. V was pared by 0 bases and J by 5 bases, with 13 bases between. The CDR3 DNA follows: TGTGCTAGTGGTTTGGTTAGTTGGGAGCGGGAGACCCAGTACTTC. Its translation: CASGLVSWERETQYF.

The rearrangement uses TRBV30 and TRBJ2-1; D is tentatively TRBD1 or TRBD2 (6 bases each). CDR3 size: 15 residues. In germline, CDR1 is GTSNPN, CDR2 SVGIG (reference sequence). Trimming took off 8 bases at V and 1 base at J, with 18 bases between the two ends. The chain's CDR3 is CARSGQGGSYNEQFF. CDR3 nucleotides: TGTGCCAGGTCGGGACAAGGGGGGTCCTACAATGAGCAGTTCTTC.

V usage is TRBV7-8 and J usage is TRBJ2-7; TRBD1 aligns across 10 bases. V gave up 5 bases and J gave up 2 bases; unmatched junction bases: 6. Germline assignment: CDR1 SGHVS and CDR2 FQNEAQ. The CDR3 has 15 residues. DNA of the CDR3: TGTGCCAGCAGCCTCCGGGACAGGGGTGCCTACGAGCAGTACTTC. Protein sequence: CASSLRDRGAYEQYF.

The chain carries TRBV6-1 and TRBJ1-1; 10 nucleotides match TRBD1. The germline V gene has CDR1 MNHNS and CDR2 SASEGT. V gave up 5 bases and J gave up 11 bases; unmatched junction bases: 14. This CDR3 has 15 amino acids. The CDR3, as DNA: TGTGCCAGCAGTTCTACCGGGACAGGGGCGGGGAAGGCTTTCTTT. Translating it yields CASSSTGTGAGKAFF.

In DNA, the CDR3 is TGTGCCACCCAGGGACAGGGTGGTGTCGGGGAGCTGTTTTTT. Translated, it gives CATQGQGGVGELFF. This sequence joins TRBV19 and TRBJ2-2, with 9 positions matching TRBD1. V shed 10 bases, J shed 7 bases, and the junction held 10 bases outside the gene matches. Germline V gene data show CDR1 as LNHDA and CDR2 as SQIVND (reference sequence). The CDR3 is 14 amino acids.

The rearrangement uses TRBV6-1 and TRBJ2-5; D is ambiguous. CDR3 length: 14 amino acids. The germline V gene encodes CDR1 MNHNS and CDR2 SASEGT. The germline V and J ends were trimmed by 1 base and 3 bases, with 9 bases remaining between them. This CDR3 reads CASSEDNREETQYF. CDR3 DNA: TGTGCCAGCAGTGAAGACAATAGGGAAGAGACCCAGTACTTC.

This clone was observed a handful of times. The chain combines TRBV19 with TRBJ1-1; the D gene is possibly TRBD1 (6 bases). The V end lost 11 bases, the J end lost 4 bases, and 17 bases lay between the germline ends. Per germline, CDR1 LNHDA and CDR2 SQIVND (reference sequence). The CDR3 is made up of 13 amino acids. The CDR3 spells CAGRAQGSTEAFF. As DNA, the CDR3 is TGTGCCGGACGAGCTCAGGGGTCCACTGAAGCTTTCTTT.